The 9 T cell receptor beta chains reported below all come from one sample, sequenced in a study of naive CD8 T cells in extremely preterm neonates. Study-level points and caveats: Compared with older groups, preterm CDR3s were shorter, with fewer N additions and less trimming.

TCRdb keeps only in-frame clones here, not all; method: immunoSEQ multiplex PCR. Of around 25,000 clones listed, 88% are singletons. The antigens for these receptors are not known. Samples were taken at extremely preterm deliveries at roughly 22-28 weeks of gestation. Input material: naive CD8+ T cells from cord blood. These receptors all come from a boy who was born preterm.

This chain links TRBV6-4 with TRBJ2-1; 14 bases agree with TRBD2. Losses at the gene ends were 6 bases for V and 6 bases for J; bases not matched to a gene: 4. The CDR3 is made up of 15 amino acids. Germline CDR1 reads MRHNA; CDR2 reads SNTAGT. The CDR3 DNA sequence: TGTGCCAGCAGCCGACTAGCGGGGGGGCCCAATGAGCAGTTCTTC. Protein product: CASSRLAGGPNEQFF.

The chain is built from TRBV9 and TRBJ2-1; 9 bases align to TRBD2. Germline V gives CDR1 SGDLS, CDR2 YYNGEE. The CDR3 is 15 amino acids. Trimming removed 0 bases from V and 4 bases from J; junction bases left unmatched: 2. CDR3: CASSVAAGGYNEQFF. DNA of the CDR3: TGTGCCAGCAGCGTAGCGGCGGGGGGGTACAATGAGCAGTTCTTC.

The chain couples TRBV6-1 to TRBJ1-1; D ambiguous. Germline loops: CDR1 MNHNS, CDR2 SASEGT. The CDR3 length is 12 residues. The germline V and J ends were trimmed by 3 bases and 2 bases, with 4 bases remaining between them. The CDR3 DNA follows: TGTGCCAGCAGTGAGGACAACACTGAAGCTTTCTTT. Translation gives CASSEDNTEAFF.

The chain has TRBV5-1 and TRBJ1-2; a weak D match, TRBD1 (6 bases). In germline, CDR1 is SGHRS, CDR2 YFSETQ. The CDR3 loop spans 14 amino acids. V was cut by 0 bases and J by 0 bases, with 6 bases left in between. The CDR3 DNA follows: TGCGCCAGCAGCTTGGGGACAGCTAACTATGGCTACACCTTC. This translates into CASSLGTANYGYTF. The variable domain in full, with the rest retrieved from reference TRBV5-1 and TRBJ1-2, is KAGVTQTPRYLIKTRGQQVTLSCSPISGHRSVSWYQQTPGQGLQFLFEYFSETQRNKGNFPGRFSGRQFSNSRSEMNVSTLELGDSALYLCASSLGTANYGYTFGSGTRLTVV.

V is TRBV19 and J is TRBJ2-3, with 9 bases lining up with TRBD2. The CDR3 sequence is 16 residues long. Germline V gives CDR1 LNHDA, CDR2 SQIVND (reference sequence). V lost 4 bases and J lost 2; bases outside the gene matches: 7. CDR3 residues: CASSTSLAGVTDTQYF. The CDR3 bases are TGTGCCAGTAGTACATCACTAGCGGGCGTCACAGATACGCAGTATTTT.

This clone appeared once. One base away lies a much larger clone, so this may be a sequencing read error. Other DNA sequences of this sample code for an identical CDR3. The chain couples TRBV27 to TRBJ2-7; 11 nucleotides agree with TRBD1. This CDR3 is built from 14 residues. Germline CDR1 is MNHEY and CDR2 is SMNVEV (reference sequence). J gave up 3 bases and V 4 bases, and 2 bases lay outside the gene matches. DNA for the CDR3: TGTGCCAGCAGTTCCGGGACAGGGGGCTACGAGCAGTACTTC. This codes for CASSSGTGGYEQYF.

The chain joins TRBV4-2 to TRBJ2-5; 9 bases agree with TRBD2. CDR3 length: 16 residues. Germline CDR1 reads LGHNA; CDR2 reads YNFKEQ. The ends lost 1 base at V and 1 base at J; junction bases unmatched: 4. The CDR3 region is CASSQVRRGGQETQYF. CDR3 nucleotide sequence: TGTGCCAGCAGCCAAGTGAGGCGGGGGGGCCAAGAGACCCAGTACTTC.

The table lists this clone with a count of one. The chain combines TRBV29-1 with TRBJ2-7; D is ambiguous. CDR1 is SQVTM and CDR2 is ANQGSEA in the germline V gene. This CDR3 region has 11 residues. The V gene lost 5 bases and the J gene lost 1 base, with 6 bases spanning the gap. The DNA for the CDR3 is TGCAGCGTTATCCTATCCTACGAGCAGTACTTC. It yields the protein CSVILSYEQYF.

The V gene is TRBV2, the J gene TRBJ2-5; D gene ambiguous. CDR3 length: 14 residues. V was shortened by 1 base and J by 0 bases, with 6 bases between the two germline ends. The germline V gene encodes CDR1 SNHLY and CDR2 FYNNEI. Here the CDR3 reads CASSEVEYQETQYF. The CDR3 coding sequence is TGTGCCAGCAGTGAAGTGGAGTACCAAGAGACCCAGTACTTC.